This T cell receptor (beta chain) was captured by sequencing in a study of blood T cell repertoires in COVID-19. Across the whole study: From the United States, Italy and Spain came samples of acute and convalescent COVID-19. Sources were T cells, B-cell-depleted T cells, or PBMCs; the material itself was cDNA or gDNA.

Per the study methods: Nucleated cell number was recorded as an estimate derived from reference gene primer amplification. This table comes from immunoSEQ multiplex PCR, and its TCRdb copy is limited to in-frame clones, with some not included. V and J calls and clone size follow that table, whereas D and trimming were derived from the DNA. The sample has just over 75,000 clones, roughly nine tenths seen once. This TCR was recovered from a woman aged 80 or over with active or convalescent COVID-19. Sequenced material: peripheral blood.

The CDR3 sequence: CASSGAVGIANYGYTF. CDR3 sequence (DNA): TGTGCCAGCAGCGGGGCCGTCGGAATAGCTAACTATGGCTACACCTTC. The chain carries TRBV5-8 and TRBJ1-2, with D possibly being TRBD1 (5 bases). This CDR3 is built from 16 residues. The V gene lost 4 bases and the J gene lost 0 bases, with 16 bases spanning the gap. Germline V CDR1 and CDR2: SGHTS, YDEGEE. The whole variable domain, filled in from reference TRBV5-8 and TRBJ1-2, reads EAGVTQSPTHLIKTRGQQATLRCSPISGHTSVYWYQQALGLGLQFLLWYDEGEERNRGNFPPRFSGRQFPNYSSELNVNALELEDSALYLCASSGAVGIANYGYTFGSGTRLTVV.